This T cell receptor beta chain is drawn from a study of blood T cell repertoires in COVID-19. Libraries were prepared by immunoSEQ multiplex PCR; TCRdb keeps only in-frame clonotypes and omits some of them. The data contain about 120,000 clones, about 80% of them seen just once; the ten biggest clones take up less than 9%. The receptor was derived from a man in his 70s with active or convalescent COVID-19. Source material: peripheral blood.

In nucleotides, the CDR3 is TGTGCCAGTAGTACGACAGGTAGCGAGCAGTACTTC. Residues: CASSTTGSEQYF. The chain employs TRBV19 and TRBJ2-7; D perhaps matches TRBD1 (6 bases). The V gene's germline CDR1 is LNHDA and CDR2 SQIVND (reference sequence). V was shortened by 4 bases and J by 6 bases, with 10 bases between the two germline ends. The CDR3 has 12 amino acids.